Listed below are T cell receptor beta chains from one sample, sequenced in a study of cytomegalovirus exposure and HLA in healthy donors. Measured with immunoSEQ multiplex PCR; TCRdb has only the in-frame clones, and not every one. The sample comprises 200,000 to 250,000 clones, 70% of which are singletons, and about 3% rests with the top ten. Sequences were obtained from PBMCs. All receptors derive from a man in his forties in good health and CMV-seropositive. Each CDR3 is given with its conserved first and last residue.

V	J	CDR3
TRBV2	TRBJ2-2	CASSEVYTGVHTGELFF
TRBV21-1	TRBJ2-7	CASSKGTPFFISYEQYF
TRBV5-6	TRBJ2-1	CASSLWGVTRNEQFF
TRBV27	TRBJ2-4	CASRGQGKNIQYF
TRBV6-1	TRBJ2-1	CASSAGVGGLYNEQFF
TRBV21-1	TRBJ1-4	CASSKAGPTGEKLFF
TRBV19	TRBJ2-1	CASSLTGGNYNEQFF
TRBV6-6	TRBJ1-1	CASSYAGEAFF
TRBV2	TRBJ1-5	CASSDRGQRNQPQHF
TRBV2	TRBJ1-4	CASSGRQGHSEKLFF
TRBV7-6	TRBJ2-7	CASSVDRGYEQYF
TRBV5-4	TRBJ2-1	CASSKLGLAGGPTYNEQFF
TRBV6-1	TRBJ2-7	CASSEFPGSAYEQYF
TRBV6-1	TRBJ2-7	CASSETPGQGFSYEQYF
TRBV20-1	TRBJ2-5	CSATLQETQYF
TRBV11-2	TRBJ1-2	CASSLSSGTYGYTF
TRBV6-1	TRBJ2-3	CAIPGGSGRTDTQYF